The clone carrying this TCR beta chain was counted a few times. The table came from immunoSEQ multiplex PCR; TCRdb's copy has only in-frame clones and leaves some out. The table lists around 1.9 million clones, approximately 94% of them singletons. Naive CD8 cells were CD45RO-negative, positively selected for CCR7, excluding terminally differentiated effector memory CD45RA+ cells. The donors, all of them Caucasian adults, lived in Nashville, Tennessee. V was shortened by 2 bases and J by 7 bases, with 8 bases between the two germline ends. This CDR3 contains 12 residues. Per the germline V gene, CDR1 is SGHAT and CDR2 is FQDESV (reference sequence). The data originate from a study of shared clonotypes between healthy human individuals. Study-level background: There were three CD4 naive, three CD4 memory, two CD8 naive and one CD8 memory plates per donor.

Sequenced sample: naive CD8+ T cells from PBMCs. The chain links TRBV11-1 to TRBJ1-1, with D possibly matching TRBD1 (5 bases). The TCR sequence derives from a man younger than 35 in good health. Some clones in this sample may be carry-over from other donors' samples. The CDR3 nucleotides read TGTGCCAGCAGCTTAAAGGGACGTGAAGCTTTCTTT. Its translation is CASSLKGREAFF.